The 2 T cell receptor beta chains below come from one sample, sequenced in a study of long-term antiretroviral therapy in people with HIV. This was the immunoSEQ v3.0 assay at survey level. Clones were sequenced by immunoSEQ multiplex PCR, and TCRdb holds only the in-frame ones, with some missing. The table shows almost 20,000 clones, with 75% to 90% occurring only once. The sequences come from unsorted PBMCs, collected 0.2 years after starting antiretroviral therapy. The receptor set was obtained from a woman between 35 and 50 years old with HIV.

The chain uses TRBV25-1 and TRBJ2-7; TRBD1 matches 7 bases. J gave up 2 bases and V 8 bases, and 0 bases lay outside the gene matches. The CDR3 consists of 11 residues. Looked up from germline, CDR1 is MGHDK and CDR2 is SYGVNS. The CDR3 loop reads CASGQAYEQYF. CDR3 coding DNA: TGTGCCAGCGGACAGGCCTACGAGCAGTACTTC.

The V and J genes are TRBV19 and TRBJ2-7; perhaps TRBD1 as D (5 bases). This CDR3 has 15 amino acids. Germline V gives CDR1 LNHDA, CDR2 SQIVND (reference sequence). With 3 bases removed from V and 6 bases from J, the gap between germline ends came to 18 bases. CDR3 DNA sequence: TGTGCCAGTAGTATCGGGCAGGGTCAACGGAGCGAGCAGTACTTC. Translation: CASSIGQGQRSEQYF.